This TCR beta chain was recovered during a study of control samples from healthy donors and cancer patients. Generated by immunoSEQ multiplex PCR, the TCRdb table keeps only in-frame clones and is missing some. Of approximately 170,000 clones listed, around 93% are singletons. The V gene lost 0 bases and the J gene lost 7 bases, with 5 bases spanning the gap. Looked up from germline, CDR1 is SGHRS and CDR2 is YFSETQ. The CDR3 spans 12 residues. The rearrangement links TRBV5-1 to TRBJ2-1; perhaps TRBD1 as D (5 bases). The sequenced material came from blood. This clonotype originated in a woman aged 60-75 years in good health. CDR3 nucleotide sequence: TGCGCCAGCAGCTTGGAGGGGAATGAGCAGTTCTTC. It specifies CASSLEGNEQFF.